These T cell receptor beta chains were read from a single sample in a study of cytomegalovirus exposure and HLA in healthy donors. Sequencing used immunoSEQ multiplex PCR; TCRdb keeps in-frame clones, though not all of them. The sample has 100,000 to 150,000 clones, almost 85% seen once. The specimen sequenced was PBMCs. The receptors were gathered from a woman younger than 30 in good health and CMV-seronegative. CDR3s include the opening cysteine and the closing phenylalanine or tryptophan. The D gene is left open where the match is weak. Clone size is shown for a subset of rows, as once, few, many or a class of expanded clone.

- TRBJ2-7 - TRBV5-1 TGCGCCAGCAGCTTCCACTACGAGCAGTACTTC CASSFHYEQYF
- TRBJ1-2 TRBD1 TRBV7-6 TGTGCCAGCAGCGACCGATCCGGGACAGAGCACTATGGCTACACCTTC CASSDRSGTEHYGYTF
- TRBJ1-5 TRBD1 TRBV7-2 TGTGCCAGCAGCTTTCGACAGGGGGCCCAGCCCCAGCATTTT CASSFRQGAQPQHF
- TRBJ2-5 - TRBV7-3 TGTGCCAGCAGCCCCGGGGCCAGGGCCACAGGGGAGACCCAGTACTTC CASSPGARATGETQYF
few TRBJ2-1 TRBD2 TRBV6-5 TGTGCCAGCAGTTCCTATTTCAGCGGGGGGGCCTATGAGCAGTTCTTC CASSSYFSGGAYEQFF
- TRBJ2-3 TRBD1 TRBV25-1 TGTGCCAGCAGCTGGGGACAGATCAGCACAGATACGCAGTATTTT CASSWGQISTDTQYF
once TRBJ1-2 - TRBV7-8 TGTGCCAGCAGCTCCTTAGCTTCCAGCTATGGCTACACCTTC CASSSLASSYGYTF
- TRBJ1-1 - TRBV6-5 TGTGCCAGCAGTTACTATTTCAGGGGCCACACTGAAGCTTTCTTT CASSYYFRGHTEAFF
- TRBJ2-5 - TRBV4-3 TGCGCCAGCAGCCAAGGGTACAGGAAAGAGACCCAGTACTTC CASSQGYRKETQYF
- TRBJ1-1 - TRBV13 TGTGCCAGCAGCTTAAACCACGGGAACACTGAAGCTTTCTTT CASSLNHGNTEAFF
- TRBJ2-7 TRBD1 TRBV13 TGTGCCAGCAGCCGACAGGGGGCACACTACGAGCAGTACTTC CASSRQGAHYEQYF
- TRBJ2-1 - TRBV5-1 TGCGCCAGCAGCCCAATAGGACAGAGCTCCTACAATGAGCAGTTCTTC CASSPIGQSSYNEQFF
once TRBJ1-2 TRBD1 TRBV12-5 TGTGCTAGTGGCCGTGGACAGGGCGGCTATGGCTACACCTTC CASGRGQGGYGYTF
once TRBJ1-2 - TRBV2 TGTGCCAGCAGTGAATCAGGGGATGGCTACACCTTC CASSESGDGYTF
- TRBJ2-7 TRBD1 TRBV25-1 TGTGCCAGCAGTGTCCCAGGGGGCGGTGAGCAGTACTTC CASSVPGGGEQYF